The clone carrying this TCR beta chain was seen just once. The data are from a study of cytomegalovirus exposure and HLA in healthy donors. The PCR contained 60 Vbeta and 13 Jbeta primers. Assay used: immunoSEQ multiplex PCR; TCRdb lists only in-frame clones, some missing. The sample has 200,000 or so clones; about 72% are singletons. Sequencing used PBMCs. The source is a male donor in good health and CMV-seronegative.

CDR3 in amino acids: CASGPSGRDTQYF. The DNA of the CDR3 is TGTGCTAGTGGCCCCAGCGGGAGGGATACGCAGTATTTT. This chain joins TRBV12-5 and TRBJ2-3; 9 bases agree with TRBD2. Losses at the gene ends were 6 bases for V and 6 bases for J; bases not matched to a gene: 4. CDR1 and CDR2 from the germline V gene are LGHNT and FRNRAP. There are 13 residues in the CDR3.